Listed below are T cell receptor beta chains from one sample, sequenced in a study of beta chain features in type 1 diabetes. Here immunoSEQ multiplex PCR was the method, and the copy in TCRdb shows in-frame clones only, minus some. The sample includes almost 350,000 clones, around 20% of them seen just once. Specimen: naive CD4+ T cells from blood. These TCRs come from a woman younger than 35 in good health. CDR3s include the opening cysteine and the closing phenylalanine or tryptophan. A D gene is named only where the DNA matches it firmly.

D gene: TRBD1
V gene: TRBV30
CDR3 protein: CAWSESGGVETQYF

D gene: NA
V gene: TRBV11-2
CDR3 protein: CASSTYRGAGYEQYF

D gene: NA
V gene: TRBV29-1
CDR3 protein: CSVRLTVNYGYTF

D gene: TRBD2
V gene: TRBV9
CDR3 protein: CASSQGLVTYEQYF

D gene: TRBD1
V gene: TRBV5-1
CDR3 protein: CASLDRVNGEAFF

D gene: TRBD1
V gene: TRBV4-1
CDR3 protein: CASSQGPQGARDEQFF

D gene: NA
V gene: TRBV30
CDR3 protein: CAWGGPSNEQFF

D gene: NA
V gene: TRBV7-9
CDR3 protein: CASSLNSGNYGYTF

D gene: TRBD1
V gene: TRBV18
CDR3 protein: CASSPNRGQSSYNEQFF

D gene: NA
V gene: TRBV5-1
CDR3 protein: CASSLPGTKETQYF

D gene: TRBD2
V gene: TRBV30
CDR3 protein: CAWRASGRRRETQYF

D gene: NA
V gene: TRBV5-1
CDR3 protein: CASSLDPGQYYGYTF

D gene: NA
V gene: TRBV30
CDR3 protein: CAWSVGQGKFDEQFF